One and the same sample provided the 16 T cell receptor beta chains below, sequenced in a study of a mutant IDH1 vaccine in newly diagnosed glioma. Profiled with immunoSEQ multiplex PCR; TCRdb holds only in-frame clones, not every one. Among approximately 51,000 clones listed, roughly 78% were seen once. Their target antigens are unknown. Time point described: week 5, during vaccination. It was 300 ug of mutant IDH1 20-mer peptide that made up each vaccine dose, given with topical imiquimod. The specimen was PBMCs, collected from a glioma patient whose treatment included an IDH1 peptide vaccine. The origin of the receptors is a woman in her forties with glioma.

The V call is TRBV29-1, the J call TRBJ1-2; D is uncertain. Germline lookup yields CDR1 SQVTM and CDR2 ANQGSEA. The V and J ends lost 1 base and 4 bases respectively, with 7 bases between them. This CDR3 has 12 residues. The CDR3 region is CSVEGIGYGYTF. For the CDR3, the DNA is TGCAGCGTTGAAGGGATAGGCTATGGCTACACCTTC.

This chain uses TRBV5-4 with TRBJ2-7; D not certain. This CDR3 region has 15 residues. Germline values: CDR1 SGHNT, CDR2 YYREEE (reference sequence). V lost 2 bases and J lost 2, with 14 bases in between. The CDR3 protein is CASSLDPGTAYEQYF. CDR3 coding DNA: TGTGCCAGCAGCTTAGACCCCGGCACGGCCTACGAGCAGTACTTC.

The gene calls are TRBV10-3 and TRBJ1-1, with D unresolved. The germline CDR1 and CDR2 sequences are ENHRY and SYGVKD. The CDR3 consists of 11 residues. Trimming took off 6 bases at V and 1 base at J, with 3 bases between the two ends. CDR3 sequence reads: CAIRENTEAFF. CDR3 bases: TGTGCCATCAGGGAGAACACTGAAGCTTTCTTT.

The CDR3 DNA reads TGTGCCTGGTCCCCCATCGGGGTAGCCAAAAACATTCAGTACTTC. It codes for CAWSPIGVAKNIQYF. The rearrangement joins TRBV30 to TRBJ2-4; TRBD2 might be the D (5 bases). Trimming cost V 5 bases and J 0 bases, with 14 bases left between them. The CDR3 length is 15 residues. Germline V CDR1 and CDR2: GTSNPN, SVGIG (reference sequence).

V gene TRBV2 combines with J gene TRBJ2-7; no definite D call. The CDR3 extends over 18 amino acids. Germline-derived CDR1 and CDR2 are SNHLY and FYNNEI. The V end was cut by 3 bases, the J end by 6 bases, with 27 bases between. The CDR3 coding sequence is TGTGCCAGCAGTGATAACGGTTTTGGCCGCGGATTACAGTCCGAGCAGTACTTC. This codes for CASSDNGFGRGLQSEQYF.

This sequence joins TRBV5-1 and TRBJ2-7; TRBD1 aligns across 7 bases. The length of the CDR3 is 15 residues. V dropped 4 bases and J dropped 2; count of bases not matched to a gene: 9. Germline lookup yields CDR1 SGHRS and CDR2 YFSETQ. CDR3 bases: TGCGCCAGCAGCCCTTCCCCGGGACAGCCCTACGAGCAGTACTTC. It encodes CASSPSPGQPYEQYF.

This sequence joins TRBV27 and TRBJ2-2; unclear D gene. The ends were cut back, 5 bases at V and 7 bases at J, with 8 bases in the middle. Germline V gene lookup returns CDR1 MNHEY and CDR2 SMNVEV (reference sequence). This CDR3 has 12 amino acids. The CDR3 here is CASSNGVGELFF. CDR3 nucleotide sequence: TGTGCCAGCAGTAACGGAGTCGGGGAGCTGTTTTTT.

The chain recombines TRBV6-6 with TRBJ2-1; 7 positions match TRBD2. Germline CDR1 is MNHNY and CDR2 is SVGAGI (reference sequence). This CDR3 is 16 amino acids long. Germline trimming cut 4 bases from V and 1 base from J; bases unmatched to any gene: 7. The CDR3 loop reads CASSSLLAESYNEQFF. The CDR3 DNA follows: TGTGCCAGCAGTTCCCTTCTAGCGGAGTCCTACAATGAGCAGTTCTTC.

This chain links TRBV13 with TRBJ2-3; 9 bases fit TRBD2. The CDR3 consists of 17 residues. The V and J ends lost 1 base and 1 base, in that order; junction bases with no gene match: 6. The germline gives CDR1 PRHDT, CDR2 FYEKMQ (reference sequence). For the CDR3, the DNA is TGTGCCAGCAGCTTAGATCCAAGGACTAGCGGCACAGATACGCAGTATTTT. Its translation is CASSLDPRTSGTDTQYF.

This chain joins TRBV9 and TRBJ2-5; D is ambiguous. Germline V gene data show CDR1 as SGDLS and CDR2 as YYNGEE. The CDR3 runs 13 residues. The V end was cut by 5 bases, the J end by 5 bases, with 13 bases between. CDR3 DNA: TGTGCCAGCAGTCTATTTTTAGGGGAGACCCAGTACTTC. Its translation is CASSLFLGETQYF.

V usage is TRBV30 and J usage is TRBJ2-5; D may be TRBD1 (6 bases). In germline, CDR1 is GTSNPN, CDR2 SVGIG (reference sequence). The CDR3 covers 13 residues. V lost 5 bases to trimming and J lost 6 bases, with 16 bases between them. The CDR3 coding sequence is TGTGCCTGGGACTATGGGGGCTTTCAGACCCAGTACTTC. Translation gives CAWDYGGFQTQYF.

The V call is TRBV27, the J call TRBJ1-1; no clear D gene. CDR1 is MNHEY and CDR2 is SMNVEV in the germline V gene (reference sequence). V gave up 8 bases and J gave up 1 base, with 11 bases separating them. There are 13 residues in the CDR3. The CDR3 sequence: CASRPRPNTEAFF. CDR3 DNA sequence: TGTGCCAGCCGGCCGCGCCCGAACACTGAAGCTTTCTTT.

CDR3 bases: TGTGCCAGCAGTCCCCGACAGGGAAGAGACTATGGCTACACCTTC. Protein: CASSPRQGRDYGYTF. The chain joins TRBV27 to TRBJ1-2; TRBD1 matches 7 bases. CDR1 and CDR2 from the germline V gene are MNHEY and SMNVEV (reference sequence). CDR3 size: 15 residues. V trimming: 5 bases; J trimming: 3 bases; junction bases outside the gene matches: 9.

This chain connects TRBV9 to TRBJ1-2; D possibly corresponds to TRBD1 (6 bases). This CDR3 comprises 14 residues. Trimming stripped 0 bases from V and 3 bases from J, with 9 bases between. Germline CDR1 reads SGDLS; CDR2 reads YYNGEE. The CDR3 loop reads CASSVGAGDYGYTF. In DNA, the CDR3 is TGTGCCAGCAGCGTAGGAGCAGGGGACTATGGCTACACCTTC.

By frequency in the sample, this clone is medium-sized. The rearrangement uses TRBV30 and TRBJ1-5, with D possibly being TRBD1 (5 bases). The V end was cut by 1 base, the J end by 6 bases, with 13 bases between. This CDR3 is 14 amino acids long. Germline assignment: CDR1 GTSNPN and CDR2 SVGIG (reference sequence). The CDR3 spells CAWSDQGIRQPQHF. Here the CDR3 DNA reads TGTGCCTGGAGTGATCAGGGTATCCGTCAGCCCCAGCATTTT.

This clone was seen more than once but under ten times. V gene TRBV6-1 combines with J gene TRBJ1-1, with D perhaps matching TRBD1 (5 bases). This CDR3 contains 12 residues. The germline gives CDR1 MNHNS, CDR2 SASEGT. V lost 11 bases and J lost 4, with 14 bases in between. The CDR3: CACEGRGTEAFF. The CDR3 coding sequence is TGTGCCTGCGAGGGACGGGGCACTGAAGCTTTCTTT.